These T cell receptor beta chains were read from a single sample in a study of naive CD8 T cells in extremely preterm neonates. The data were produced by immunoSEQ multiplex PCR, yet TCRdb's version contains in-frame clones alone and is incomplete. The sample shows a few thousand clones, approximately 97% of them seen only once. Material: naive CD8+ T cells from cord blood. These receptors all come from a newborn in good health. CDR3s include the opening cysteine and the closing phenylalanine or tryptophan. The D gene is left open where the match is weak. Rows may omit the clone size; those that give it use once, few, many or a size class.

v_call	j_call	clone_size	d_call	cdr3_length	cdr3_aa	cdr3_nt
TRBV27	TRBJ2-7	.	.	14	CASSLVSPPDERYF	TGTGCCAGCAGTTTAGTCAGTCCCCCCGACGAGCGGTACTTC
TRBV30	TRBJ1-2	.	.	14	CAWSVQGPGNGYTF	TGTGCCTGGAGTGTACAGGGACCGGGGAACGGCTACACCTTC
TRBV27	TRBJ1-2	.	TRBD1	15	CASSPTGEGFYGYTF	TGTGCCAGCAGCCCTACAGGGGAAGGTTTCTATGGCTACACCTTC
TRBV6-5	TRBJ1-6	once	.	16	CASSYSAGLYNSPLHF	TGTGCCAGCAGTTACTCGGCAGGGCTCTATAATTCACCCCTCCACTTT
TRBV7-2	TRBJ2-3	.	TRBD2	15	CASTPSGRSTDTQYF	TGTGCCAGCACCCCTAGCGGGCGGAGCACAGATACGCAGTATTTT
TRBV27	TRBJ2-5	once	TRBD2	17	CASSLIPSLAGEETQYF	TGTGCCAGCAGTTTAATTCCCTCTCTAGCGGGGGAAGAGACCCAGTACTTC
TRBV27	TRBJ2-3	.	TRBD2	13	CASRLAGTDTQYF	TGTGCCAGCAGACTAGCGGGCACAGATACGCAGTATTTT
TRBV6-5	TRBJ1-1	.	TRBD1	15	CASSRQGEWDTEAFF	TGTGCCAGCAGCCGACAGGGCGAGTGGGACACTGAAGCTTTCTTT
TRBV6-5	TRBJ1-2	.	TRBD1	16	CASSYRQGGTVYGYTF	TGTGCCAGCAGTTACCGACAGGGAGGAACCGTCTATGGCTACACCTTC
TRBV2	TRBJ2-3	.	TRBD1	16	CASSDGDRASTDTQYF	TGTGCCAGCAGTGATGGGGACAGGGCCAGCACAGATACGCAGTATTTT
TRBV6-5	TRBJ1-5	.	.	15	CASRFTADSNQPQHF	TGTGCCAGCAGATTTACGGCGGATAGCAATCAGCCCCAGCATTTT
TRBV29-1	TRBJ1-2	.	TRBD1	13	CSVRAGTGDGYTF	TGCAGCGTTAGGGCCGGGACAGGGGATGGCTACACCTTC
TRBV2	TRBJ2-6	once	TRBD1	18	CASSEGTGSLSGANVLTF	TGTGCCAGCAGTGAAGGGACAGGGTCACTTTCTGGGGCCAACGTCCTGACTTTC
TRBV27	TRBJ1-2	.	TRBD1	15	CASSLLGQGDYGYTF	TGTGCCAGCAGTTTATTGGGACAGGGGGACTATGGCTACACCTTC
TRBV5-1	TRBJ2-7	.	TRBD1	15	CASSLARQGPYEQYF	TGCGCCAGCAGCTTGGCCAGACAGGGACCCTACGAGCAGTACTTC
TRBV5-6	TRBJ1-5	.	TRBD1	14	CASSTMTGNQPQHF	TGTGCCAGCAGCACAATGACAGGGAACCAGCCCCAGCATTTT
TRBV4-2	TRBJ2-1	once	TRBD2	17	CASSQADSGGPLPEQFF	TGTGCCAGCAGCCAAGCGGATAGCGGGGGGCCTTTGCCTGAGCAGTTCTTC
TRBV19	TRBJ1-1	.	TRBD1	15	CASSIRSDRDTEAFF	TGTGCCAGTAGTATAAGGTCGGACAGGGACACTGAAGCTTTCTTT
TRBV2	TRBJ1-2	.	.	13	CASSEGAPYGYTF	TGTGCCAGCAGTGAAGGGGCCCCGTATGGCTACACCTTC
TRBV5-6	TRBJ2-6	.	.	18	CASSLRPGLISGANVLTF	TGTGCCAGCAGCTTGCGGCCAGGCTTAATCTCTGGGGCCAACGTCCTGACTTTC
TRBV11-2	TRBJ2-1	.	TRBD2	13	CASSPSGGNEQFF	TGTGCCAGCAGTCCTAGCGGGGGGAATGAGCAGTTCTTC
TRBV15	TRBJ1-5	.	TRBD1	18	CATSSRDRSGYSNQPQHF	TGTGCCACCAGCAGTCGGGACAGGTCGGGTTATAGCAATCAGCCCCAGCATTTT
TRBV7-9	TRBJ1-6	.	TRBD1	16	CASSLGPRGPNSPLHF	TGTGCCAGCAGCTTAGGCCCGAGGGGGCCAAATTCACCCCTCCACTTT
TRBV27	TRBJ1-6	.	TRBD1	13	CASSLDRESPLHF	TGTGCCAGCAGTTTAGACAGGGAGTCACCCCTCCACTTT
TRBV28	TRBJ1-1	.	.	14	CASSLGIRGTEAFF	TGTGCCAGCAGTTTAGGGATCCGGGGCACTGAAGCTTTCTTT
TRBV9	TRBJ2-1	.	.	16	CAEHRGGRSSYNEQFF	TGTGCCGAGCACAGGGGGGGGAGAAGCTCCTACAATGAGCAGTTCTTC
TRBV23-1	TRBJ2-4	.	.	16	CASSQSERSAKNIQYF	TGCGCCAGCAGTCAATCCGAACGGTCCGCCAAAAACATTCAGTACTTC
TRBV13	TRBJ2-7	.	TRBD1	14	CASSSSTGIHEQYF	TGTGCCAGCAGCTCATCGACAGGGATCCACGAGCAGTACTTC
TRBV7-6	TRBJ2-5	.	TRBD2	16	CASSPGLAGGEETQYF	TGTGCCAGCAGCCCAGGCCTAGCGGGGGGAGAGGAGACCCAGTACTTC
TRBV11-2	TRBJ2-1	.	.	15	CASSFAGASYNEQFF	TGTGCCAGCAGCTTTGCTGGGGCCTCTTACAATGAGCAGTTCTTC
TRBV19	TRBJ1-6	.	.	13	CASSRADNSPLHF	TGTGCCAGTAGTAGGGCCGATAATTCACCCCTCCACTTT
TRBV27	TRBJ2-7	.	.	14	CASRSRQMGYEQYF	TGTGCCAGCAGGTCAAGACAGATGGGTTACGAGCAGTACTTC
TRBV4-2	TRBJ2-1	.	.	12	CASSQEGREQFF	TGTGCCAGCAGCCAGGAAGGGAGGGAGCAGTTCTTC
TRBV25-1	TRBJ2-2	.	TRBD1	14	CASSAGQGAGELFF	TGTGCCAGCAGTGCGGGACAGGGGGCCGGGGAGCTGTTTTTT
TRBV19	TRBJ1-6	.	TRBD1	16	CASSMPGQGDNSPLHF	TGTGCCAGTAGCATGCCGGGACAGGGGGACAATTCACCCCTCCACTTT
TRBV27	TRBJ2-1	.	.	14	CASSRQDNYNEQFF	TGTGCCAGCAGTCGCCAGGACAACTACAATGAGCAGTTCTTC